Below, 16 T cell receptor beta chains from the same sample are listed, as sequenced in a study of T cell repertoires in cytomegalovirus infection. Via MiXCR, TCRdb re-called the reads, giving one row per CDR3 protein. The sample lists roughly 230,000 distinct CDR3 sequences; approximately 13% were seen once. Sequencing was performed on PBMCs. Source of these receptors: a human donor in good health (CMV status not recorded). Some clones in this sample may be carry-over from other donors' samples.

The sample holds many counts of this clonotype. V usage is TRBV7-8 and J usage is TRBJ1-3; no firm D call. CDR1 is SGHVS, CDR2 FQNEAQ, per germline. Trimming removed 1 base from V and 2 bases from J, with 3 bases in between. The CDR3 is made up of 13 amino acids. The CDR3 nucleotides are TGTGCCAGCAGCTTAGAGCCTGGAAACACCATATATTTT. Translating it yields CASSLEPGNTIYF.

This clonotype was counted ten times or more. The J gene is TRBJ1-2, the V gene TRBV7-2; 11 bases are a match to TRBD1. The germline CDR1 and CDR2 sequences are SGHTA and FQGNSA. The CDR3 runs 16 residues. J gave up 2 bases and V 0 bases, and 2 bases lay outside the gene matches. In nucleotides, the CDR3 is TGTGCCAGCAGCTTAGCTGGACAGGGGGCGAACTATGGCTACACCTTC. It encodes CASSLAGQGANYGYTF.

Comment on this clonotype: Possible read error: a much larger clone is one base away. This chain uses TRBV11-2 with TRBJ2-3; TRBD2 matches 8 bases. V was pared by 0 bases and J by 5 bases, with 4 bases of the junction left unmatched. The CDR3 consists of 15 residues. Germline V lookup: CDR1 SGHAT, CDR2 FQNNGV. The CDR3 nucleotides are TGTGCCAGCAGCTTAGACGGCGGGGGGCAAGATACGCAGTATTTT. It codes for CASSLDGGGQDTQYF.

This clonotype was seen only a few times. The V call is TRBV7-4, the J call TRBJ2-1, with D perhaps matching TRBD1 (5 bases). There are 12 residues in the CDR3. CDR1 is SGHVT, CDR2 SQSDAQ, per germline. Trimming cost V 0 bases and J 15 bases, with 12 bases left between them. CDR3 sequence reads: CASSLAGVERFF. The CDR3 bases are TGTGCCAGCAGCTTAGCAGGGGTGGAACGGTTCTTC.

This clonotype came up many times. J is TRBJ2-1 and V is TRBV6-5, with 7 bases aligning to TRBD2. V lost 2 bases, J lost 7 bases, and 11 bases stayed unmatched. The CDR3 covers 16 residues. Germline V gives CDR1 MNHEY, CDR2 SVGAGI. CDR3 DNA sequence: TGTGCCAGCAGTTACGGGGTCGGGAGGCCGGGGAATGAGCAGTTCTTC. The encoded protein is CASSYGVGRPGNEQFF.

Many counts were recorded for this clonotype. The chain is built from TRBV7-2 and TRBJ2-1, with 9 bases aligning to TRBD2. The germline V gene has CDR1 SGHTA and CDR2 FQGNSA. The CDR3 totals 14 residues. Trimming removed 6 bases from V and 6 bases from J; junction bases left unmatched: 6. CDR3 loop: CASSEAGGSNEQFF. CDR3 nucleotides: TGTGCCAGCAGTGAAGCGGGAGGCAGCAATGAGCAGTTCTTC. Supplemented by reference TRBV7-2 and TRBJ2-1, the full variable domain reads GAGVSQSPSNKVTEKGKDVELRCDPISGHTALYWYRQSLGQGLEFLIYFQGNSAPDKSGLPSDRFSAERTGGSVSTLTIQRTQQEDSAVYLCASSEAGGSNEQFFGPGTRLTVL.

The chain couples TRBV28 to TRBJ1-1, with 7 bases matching TRBD1. With V trimmed by 9 bases and J by 1 base, 17 bases remained unmatched. CDR1 MDHEN and CDR2 SYDVKM come from the germline V gene. The CDR3 runs to 17 residues. CDR3 bases: TGTGCCAGTCCCAAATCCGGGGGGGGACAGAAGAACACTGAAGCTTTCTTT. It is translated as CASPKSGGGQKNTEAFF. The entire variable domain, with the rest obtained from reference TRBV28 and TRBJ1-1, is as follows: DVKVTQSSRYLVKRTGEKVFLECVQDMDHENMFWYRQDPGLGLRLIYFSYDVKMKEKGDIPEGYSVSREKKERFSLILESASTNQTSMYLCASPKSGGGQKNTEAFFGQGTRLTVV.

This clonotype was observed a few times. The rearrangement joins TRBV11-2 to TRBJ2-5, with unresolved D. The CDR3 covers 12 residues. The germline CDR1 and CDR2 sequences are SGHAT and FQNNGV. V was trimmed by 4 bases and J by 7 bases, leaving 10 bases between them. The CDR3 here is CASSSSRLTQYF. The DNA for the CDR3 is TGTGCCAGCAGCTCCTCAAGGCTGACCCAGTACTTC.

The table lists this clonotype with a few counts. The chain is built from TRBV19 and TRBJ2-1; D is perhaps TRBD1 or TRBD2 (5 bases each). Per the germline V gene, CDR1 is LNHDA and CDR2 is SQIVND (reference sequence). The V end lost 6 bases, the J end lost 3 bases, and 15 bases lay between the germline ends. The CDR3 is 15 residues long. CDR3 sequence: CASRAGSDFYNEQFF. The CDR3 coding sequence is TGTGCCAGTAGGGCAGGGTCGGACTTCTACAATGAGCAGTTCTTC.

Ten or more counts support this clonotype. The chain joins TRBV28 to TRBJ1-1; TRBD1 matches at 9 bases. The junction had 6 bases not matched to a gene; V was cut back by 1 base and J by 0 bases. The CDR3 is made up of 17 amino acids. Germline V gene data show CDR1 as MDHEN and CDR2 as SYDVKM. In nucleotides, the CDR3 is TGTGCCAGCAGTTTATTGGGACAGGGTCTTTTGAACACTGAAGCTTTCTTT. This encodes CASSLLGQGLLNTEAFF.

This clonotype has a handful of counts. This chain uses TRBV20-1 with TRBJ1-6; TRBD1 might be the D (6 bases). The V end lost 6 bases, the J end lost 0 bases, and 15 bases lay between the germline ends. In germline, CDR1 is DFQATT, CDR2 SNEGSKA (reference sequence). The length of the CDR3 is 16 residues. The CDR3 nucleotides are TGCAGTGCCACGACAGGCTCGAGCTCCTATAATTCACCCCTCCACTTT. Translating gives CSATTGSSSYNSPLHF.

This clonotype has ten or more counts. The rearrangement uses TRBV7-2 and TRBJ2-7; TRBD1 matches 8 bases. The CDR3 extends over 15 amino acids. Germline CDR1 SGHTA, CDR2 FQGNSA. V trimming: 2 bases; J trimming: 4 bases; junction bases outside the gene matches: 7. Written as DNA, the CDR3 is TGTGCCAGCAGCTTAAGGGGCAGGGGGCTGTACGAGCAGTACTTC. Translating it yields CASSLRGRGLYEQYF.

This clonotype appeared many times. V is TRBV6-5 and J is TRBJ1-3, with a possible D match to TRBD1 (6 bases). The CDR3 runs 12 residues. Trimming removed 6 bases from V and 4 bases from J, with 7 bases in between. The V gene's germline CDR1 is MNHEY and CDR2 SVGAGI. This CDR3 reads CASRDRGNTIYF. CDR3 DNA sequence: TGTGCCAGCAGGGACAGAGGAAACACCATATATTTT.

This clonotype was seen a few times. The CDR3 DNA is TGTGCCAGCAGCTTAGCCGCGGTGGCGGGGTTGGGCTACACCTTC. Translation gives CASSLAAVAGLGYTF. The chain recombines TRBV7-9 with TRBJ1-2; D gene unclear. This CDR3 has 15 amino acids. V was trimmed by 0 bases and J by 8 bases, leaving 16 bases between them. Germline values: CDR1 SEHNR, CDR2 FQNEAQ (reference sequence).

This clonotype has at least ten counts. This rearrangement joins TRBV2 to TRBJ2-7; 12 bases map to TRBD2. Looked up from germline, CDR1 is SNHLY and CDR2 is FYNNEI. This CDR3 spans 18 amino acids. V lost 4 bases to trimming and J lost 0 bases; unmatched junction nucleotides: 10. CDR3 in amino acids: CASSVGELAGGYSYEQYF. The CDR3 DNA reads as TGTGCCAGCAGTGTCGGTGAACTAGCGGGAGGTTACTCCTACGAGCAGTACTTC.

This clonotype was observed many times. The CDR3: CASSQGSYNEQFF. DNA of the CDR3: TGTGCCAGCAGCCAGGGGTCATACAATGAGCAGTTCTTC. The gene calls are TRBV7-2 and TRBJ2-1; D is perhaps TRBD1 (6 bases). The CDR3 length is 13 residues. From germline, CDR1 is SGHTA and CDR2 FQGNSA. V was cut by 5 bases and J by 4 bases, with 9 bases left in between.